This T cell receptor (beta chain) came from a study of blood T cell repertoires in COVID-19. This table comes from immunoSEQ multiplex PCR, and its TCRdb copy is limited to in-frame clones, with some not included. This table holds roughly 75,000 clones, about 74% found once. The CDR3 consists of 15 residues. From germline, CDR1 is MDHEN and CDR2 SYDVKM. With 6 bases removed from V and 0 bases from J, the gap between germline ends came to 12 bases. The chain employs TRBV28 and TRBJ1-3; D call uncertain. The receptor comes from a human donor with acute or convalescent COVID-19. The donor label of this sample is uncertain. The sequencing sample was made of peripheral blood. CDR3 in DNA: TGTGCCAGCAGCGAGGCTGGCAACTCTGGAAACACCATATATTTT. This sequence encodes CASSEAGNSGNTIYF. Using reference TRBV28 and TRBJ1-3 for the parts outside the CDR3, the full variable domain is DVKVTQSSRYLVKRTGEKVFLECVQDMDHENMFWYRQDPGLGLRLIYFSYDVKMKEKGDIPEGYSVSREKKERFSLILESASTNQTSMYLCASSEAGNSGNTIYFGEGSWLTVV.